Listed here are 14 T cell receptor beta chains from one sample, sequenced in a study of shared clonotypes between healthy human individuals (TCRdb year 2020). Receptor libraries were prepared by the immunoSEQ multiplex PCR assay. Held by TCRdb, this immuneACCESS table contains in-frame sequences only and omits some clones. Under half of the omission traces to an unresolved V gene where checked; the cause of the rest is unknown. Counted in this sample were some 2.3 million clones; over 85% of them appeared once. The leading ten clones occupy 0.39% of the sample. Material: naive CD4+ T cells from PBMCs. The cell subset or site label corresponds to: CD45RA+ positively selected. The origin of the receptors is a man between 18 and 35 years old in good health. Some clones in this sample may be carry-over from other donors' samples.

The genes are TRBV5-1 and TRBJ1-2; TRBD1 is a possible D gene (5 bases). Germline CDR1 is SGHRS and CDR2 is YFSETQ. Trimming left V 6 bases short and J 8 bases short, with 17 bases between. The CDR3 has 13 amino acids. In DNA form, the CDR3 reads TGCGCCAGCACCGACATGCTAGGGGACGGCTACACCTTC. Residues: CASTDMLGDGYTF. The whole variable domain, filled in from reference TRBV5-1 and TRBJ1-2, reads KAGVTQTPRYLIKTRGQQVTLSCSPISGHRSVSWYQQTPGQGLQFLFEYFSETQRNKGNFPGRFSGRQFSNSRSEMNVSTLELGDSALYLCASTDMLGDGYTFGSGTRLTVV.

This clone occurred once. The genes are TRBV28 and TRBJ1-4; no clear D gene. V shed 5 bases and J shed 7 bases, with 14 bases lying between them. This CDR3 spans 14 amino acids. Germline V gene data show CDR1 as MDHEN and CDR2 as SYDVKM. CDR3 nucleotide sequence: TGTGCCAGCAGTGGCGGGAAGGGTAGTGAAAAACTGTTTTTT. Its protein product is CASSGGKGSEKLFF. Filled out from reference TRBV28 and TRBJ1-4, the complete variable domain reads DVKVTQSSRYLVKRTGEKVFLECVQDMDHENMFWYRQDPGLGLRLIYFSYDVKMKEKGDIPEGYSVSREKKERFSLILESASTNQTSMYLCASSGGKGSEKLFFGSGTQLSVL.

Comment on this clone: Other DNA sequences within the sample encode an identical CDR3. This chain joins TRBV7-3 and TRBJ2-1, with D perhaps TRBD1 or TRBD2 (5 bases each). CDR1 is SGHTA, CDR2 FQGTGA, per germline. The CDR3 is 12 amino acids. Trimming removed 5 bases at V and 6 bases at J, with 8 bases between. CDR3 DNA: TGTGCCAGCAGCCCTGGGGGCAATGAGCAGTTCTTC. Amino acid sequence: CASSPGGNEQFF.

This sequence joins TRBV28 and TRBJ2-2; D is perhaps TRBD2 (7 bases). In germline, CDR1 is MDHEN, CDR2 SYDVKM. The V gene lost 7 bases and the J gene lost 4 bases, with 13 bases spanning the gap. The CDR3 runs to 14 residues. The CDR3 loop is CASNKRGGTGELFF. The CDR3 nucleotides are TGTGCCAGCAACAAAAGGGGGGGCACCGGGGAGCTGTTTTTT.

The rearrangement links TRBV4-3 to TRBJ2-6, with D hard to call. Germline loops: CDR1 LGHNA, CDR2 YSLEER. This CDR3 has 15 amino acids. V lost 6 bases and J lost 0, with 9 bases in between. CDR3 bases: TGCGCCAGCAGGTACAGCCGCTCTGGGGCCAACGTCCTGACTTTC. Protein sequence: CASRYSRSGANVLTF.

J is TRBJ2-2 and V is TRBV27; 9 bases line up with TRBD2. The germline V gene has CDR1 MNHEY and CDR2 SMNVEV (reference sequence). The CDR3 consists of 15 residues. V was clipped by 5 bases and J by 7 bases; unmatched bases: 8. This CDR3 is CASSQIAGVVGELFF. CDR3 in DNA: TGTGCCAGCAGTCAAATAGCGGGAGTGGTCGGGGAGCTGTTTTTT.

The DNA of the CDR3 is TGTGCCAGTAGTAGCAGGGGGCGCGACGAGCAGTACTTC. The encoded protein is CASSSRGRDEQYF. The rearrangement joins TRBV19 to TRBJ2-7; 8 bases match TRBD1. This CDR3 contains 13 residues. J was trimmed by 5 bases and V by 4 bases; bases with no gene match: 4. Germline CDR1 LNHDA, CDR2 SQIVND (reference sequence).

V gene TRBV4-2 combines with J gene TRBJ1-3, with D perhaps TRBD1 (5 bases). The V and J ends lost 5 bases and 0 bases respectively, with 11 bases between them. Germline values: CDR1 LGHNA, CDR2 YNFKEQ. There are 15 residues in the CDR3. CDR3 amino acids: CASSDRQFSGNTIYF. Written as DNA, the CDR3 is TGTGCCAGCAGCGATAGACAGTTCTCTGGAAACACCATATATTTT.

The chain links TRBV19 to TRBJ1-5; D is possibly TRBD1 (6 bases). V shed 4 bases and J shed 6 bases, with 10 bases lying between them. The CDR3 is made up of 13 amino acids. Germline values: CDR1 LNHDA, CDR2 SQIVND (reference sequence). The CDR3 reads CASSRDNLQPQHF. CDR3 coding DNA: TGTGCCAGTAGTAGGGACAATCTTCAGCCCCAGCATTTT.

The chain is built from TRBV11-2 and TRBJ2-1; weak D call: TRBD1 (6 bases). Trimming removed 5 bases from V and 9 bases from J, with 20 bases in between. The CDR3 runs to 15 residues. Germline V lookup: CDR1 SGHAT, CDR2 FQNNGV. The CDR3 DNA sequence: TGTGCCAGCAGCCGAAACAATCTCCAGGGGCTTGAGCAGTTCTTC. Protein product: CASSRNNLQGLEQFF.

The V gene is TRBV13, the J gene TRBJ2-1, with a possible D match to TRBD1 (6 bases). The CDR3 runs 13 residues. Germline CDR1 is PRHDT and CDR2 is FYEKMQ (reference sequence). Trimming shortened V by 10 bases and J by 2 bases, and 12 bases separated the two germline ends. This CDR3 is CAIEDSTYNEQFF. DNA of the CDR3: TGTGCCATCGAGGACAGCACCTACAATGAGCAGTTCTTC.

This sequence joins TRBV10-3 and TRBJ1-5, with a possible D match to TRBD1 (5 bases). The germline V and J ends were trimmed by 0 bases and 4 bases, with 16 bases remaining between them. This CDR3 has 17 amino acids. Germline V gives CDR1 ENHRY, CDR2 SYGVKD. The CDR3: CAISESGGVGGNQPQHF. DNA of the CDR3: TGTGCCATCAGTGAGTCTGGTGGTGTCGGGGGAAATCAGCCCCAGCATTTT.

This clone has only one observation. The rearrangement uses TRBV18 and TRBJ2-7, with TRBD1 identical over 11 bases. The CDR3 spans 16 residues. The V gene end was trimmed by 2 bases and the J gene end by 2 bases; junction bases not matched to a gene: 5. Germline lookup yields CDR1 KGHSH and CDR2 LQKENI. CDR3 sequence (DNA): TGTGCCAGCTCACCATCCGGGACAGGGGGACCCTACGAGCAGTACTTC. Translation: CASSPSGTGGPYEQYF.

V is TRBV29-1 and J is TRBJ1-4; a weak D match, TRBD1 (6 bases). Germline-derived CDR1 and CDR2 are SQVTM and ANQGSEA. The CDR3 extends over 13 amino acids. Trimming took off 6 bases at V and 4 bases at J, with 12 bases between the two ends. Written as DNA, the CDR3 is TGCAGCGTCAAACAGGGATATAATGAAAAACTGTTTTTT. It encodes CSVKQGYNEKLFF.